These T cell receptor beta chains were read from a single sample in a study of blood T cell repertoires in COVID-19. The protocol was immunoSEQ multiplex PCR, while the TCRdb copy is restricted to in-frame clones and leaves out a portion. The table shows around 130,000 clones, with roughly 81% occurring only once. Sequenced input: peripheral blood. These receptors all stem from a human donor in a cohort sampled during active COVID-19. Each CDR3 is given with its conserved first and last residue. A D gene is named only where the DNA matches it firmly. Clone size, where shown, is once, few, many, or a class for clones that have expanded.

CDR3 length | J gene | D gene | clone size | V gene | CDR3 DNA | CDR3 protein
12 | TRBJ2-1 | NA | NA | TRBV3-1/TRBV3-2 | TGTGCCAGCAGCCCAGGGTGGGGTGAGCAGTTCTTC | CASSPGWGEQFF
15 | TRBJ2-7 | TRBD1 | NA | TRBV5-6 | TGTGCCAGCAGCTTCGTTGACAGGGGCTCCTACGAGCAGTACTTC | CASSFVDRGSYEQYF
14 | TRBJ2-7 | NA | NA | TRBV27 | TGTGCCAGCAGTCCCCCGGAGGCGCCTGGGGAGCAGTACTTC | CASSPPEAPGEQYF
13 | TRBJ1-2 | NA | NA | TRBV25-1 | TGTGCCAGCAGGACCTCAGGGGTGGGTGGCTACACCTTC | CASRTSGVGGYTF
15 | TRBJ2-7 | NA | NA | TRBV4-1 | TGCGCCAGCAGCCTTATCCCTGGCAGCTCCTACGAGCAGTACTTC | CASSLIPGSSYEQYF
16 | TRBJ1-4 | NA | once | TRBV3-1/TRBV3-2 | TGTGCCAGCAGCCAAGGGAGGCAGGCGCTTAATGAAAAACTGTTTTTT | CASSQGRQALNEKLFF
14 | TRBJ2-3 | TRBD2 | NA | TRBV5-8 | TGTGCCAGCAGCCAAGAAGAGCGGGGGGCCCTTTCGTATTTT | CASSQEERGALSYF
12 | TRBJ2-3 | TRBD1 | NA | TRBV24-1 | TGTGCCACCAGTGATTCGGGACAGGGGTGGTATTTT | CATSDSGQGWYF
15 | TRBJ1-4 | NA | NA | TRBV14 | TGTGCCAGCAGCCAAGTACCACAGGGAAGGGAAAAACTGTTTTTT | CASSQVPQGREKLFF
15 | TRBJ2-3 | NA | NA | TRBV30 | TGTGCCTGGAGCGTCCTAGATCCTAGCACAGATACGCAGTATTTT | CAWSVLDPSTDTQYF
12 | TRBJ2-5 | NA | NA | TRBV4-1 | TGCGCCAGCGGAGGTCCGAAAGAGACCCAGTACTTC | CASGGPKETQYF
14 | TRBJ2-1 | TRBD2 | NA | TRBV2 | TGTGCCAGCACCGGGGGGAGCTCCTACAATGAGCAGTTCTTC | CASTGGSSYNEQFF
14 | TRBJ1-4 | NA | NA | TRBV6-6 | TGTGCCAGCAGTACGGGGGTCACTAATGAAAAACTGTTTTTT | CASSTGVTNEKLFF
13 | TRBJ1-2 | NA | NA | TRBV29-1 | TGCAGCGTTGAAGATTTGGGCCCCAGCGGCTACACCTTC | CSVEDLGPSGYTF
14 | TRBJ1-1 | NA | NA | TRBV6-6 | TGTGCCAGCAGTTTATCGGTTGGTGGCACTGAAGCTTTCTTT | CASSLSVGGTEAFF
17 | TRBJ1-1 | NA | NA | TRBV18 | TGTGCCAGCTCACCGACCGGGCAGAGGGTAGGTAACACTGAAGCTTTCTTT | CASSPTGQRVGNTEAFF
14 | TRBJ2-7 | NA | once | TRBV5-1 | TGCGCCAGCCGAACACCGGGTGGCTCCTACGAGCAGTACTTC | CASRTPGGSYEQYF
14 | TRBJ1-1 | NA | NA | TRBV5-1 | TGCGCCAGCAGCTTGGCGGGGGGGCCGGTTGAAGCTTTCTTT | CASSLAGGPVEAFF
15 | TRBJ2-2 | NA | NA | TRBV7-2 | TGTGCCAGCAGCTACTCCGACAGGAACACCGGGGAGCTGTTTTTT | CASSYSDRNTGELFF
11 | TRBJ1-2 | TRBD1 | once | TRBV25-1 | TGTGCCAGCAGTGGGGGACAGTCTTTCACCTTC | CASSGGQSFTF
14 | TRBJ2-1 | TRBD1 | NA | TRBV11-3 | TGTGCCAGCAGCCGGGGACAGGGGAGGAATGAGCAGTTCTTC | CASSRGQGRNEQFF
16 | TRBJ1-5 | TRBD1 | NA | TRBV7-2 | TGTGCCAGCAGCTCCCCGGACAGGGGGGGAAATCAGCCCCAGCATTTT | CASSSPDRGGNQPQHF
16 | TRBJ2-2 | NA | NA | TRBV5-8 | TGTGCCAGCAGCTTACCGGGACAATCCGTCCTCGGGGAGCTGTTTTTT | CASSLPGQSVLGELFF
14 | TRBJ1-2 | TRBD1 | NA | TRBV2 | TGTGCCAGCCGAGGGGACAGGGGGCTGGAGGGCTACACCTTC | CASRGDRGLEGYTF
14 | TRBJ2-7 | TRBD2 | NA | TRBV6-5 | TGTGCCAGCAGGCCGGGACTACTCTCCGGCGAGCAGTACTTC | CASRPGLLSGEQYF
13 | TRBJ1-2 | TRBD1 | NA | TRBV5-1 | TGCGCCAGCAGCATCCAGGGGGTGAATGGCTACACCTTC | CASSIQGVNGYTF
17 | TRBJ2-1 | TRBD2 | NA | TRBV4-1 | TGCGCCAGCAGCCATCTCGGTGCGGGAGGAACCGACAATGAGCAGTTCTTC | CASSHLGAGGTDNEQFF
14 | TRBJ1-3 | NA | NA | TRBV28 | TGTGCCAGCAGTGAAACAGGGATGGGCAACACCATATATTTT | CASSETGMGNTIYF
18 | TRBJ1-3 | TRBD1 | NA | TRBV18 | TGTGCCAGCTCATTCAGACAGGGGGAGAGAGCCTCTGGAAACACCATATATTTT | CASSFRQGERASGNTIYF
11 | TRBJ1-5 | NA | few | TRBV6-5 | TGTGCCCGCCGGGGGAGCCAGCCCCAGCATTTT | CARRGSQPQHF
14 | TRBJ1-1 | NA | NA | TRBV7-9 | TGTGCCAGCAGCTTGGACAGCCGAACCACTGAAGCTTTCTTT | CASSLDSRTTEAFF
19 | TRBJ2-3 | TRBD2 | NA | TRBV10-3 | TGTGCCATCACCCCTGGGGCTAGCGGGCGAACCGAGGACACAGATACGCAGTATTTT | CAITPGASGRTEDTDTQYF
13 | TRBJ1-3 | TRBD1 | NA | TRBV12-3/TRBV12-4 | TGTGCCAGCAATGGGGCCCCCCTCCCGGACAGGGTCTTC | CASNGAPLPDRVF
13 | TRBJ2-2 | NA | once | TRBV29-1 | TGCAGCGTTTCCGGGGTTTTCACCGGGGAGCTGTTTTTT | CSVSGVFTGELFF
16 | TRBJ1-1 | NA | once | TRBV3-1/TRBV3-2 | TGTGCCAGCAGCCAAGTAGAGGCTCACCTGAACACTGAAGCTTTCTTT | CASSQVEAHLNTEAFF
13 | TRBJ1-2 | NA | NA | TRBV12-3/TRBV12-4 | TGTGCCAGCAGTTCGACCGACATCTATGGCTACACCTTC | CASSSTDIYGYTF
15 | TRBJ1-6 | NA | NA | TRBV11-2 | TGTGCCAGCAGAAAGCTCGGGGTTTCTAATTCACCCCTCCACTTT | CASRKLGVSNSPLHF
15 | TRBJ1-3 | TRBD1 | few | TRBV3-1/TRBV3-2 | TGTGCCAGCAGCCCCGGGACAGCCTTTGGGGACACCATATATTTT | CASSPGTAFGDTIYF
15 | TRBJ2-2 | TRBD2 | NA | TRBV3-1/TRBV3-2 | TGTGCCAGCAGCCAAGAGGGACTAGCGGCCGGGGAGCTGTTTTTT | CASSQEGLAAGELFF
12 | TRBJ1-2 | NA | once | TRBV13 | TGTGCCAGCAGCTTCGGACGGGAGCGCTACACCTTC | CASSFGRERYTF
11 | TRBJ2-5 | NA | NA | TRBV7-9 | TGTGCCAGCAGCGCCCGGGGGACCCAGTACTTC | CASSARGTQYF
15 | TRBJ2-1 | NA | NA | TRBV9 | TGTGCCAGCAGCGTATACAGGACCAATCAGGATGAGCAGTTCTTC | CASSVYRTNQDEQFF
13 | TRBJ1-2 | NA | once | TRBV7-3 | TGTGCCAGCAGCTTAGACAGGATCTCGGTGGTGACCTTC | CASSLDRISVVTF
20 | TRBJ1-2 | TRBD1 | few | TRBV4-2 | TGTGCCAGCAGCCAAGACCCAACAGTTGGATTGAGGGACAGGGCCTATGGCTACACCTTC | CASSQDPTVGLRDRAYGYTF
16 | TRBJ1-5 | NA | NA | TRBV18 | TGTGCCAGCTCACACGGGACGGGAGCAGGCAATCAGCCCCAGCATTTT | CASSHGTGAGNQPQHF
15 | TRBJ2-2 | TRBD1 | NA | TRBV9 | TGTGCCAGCAGGGGGGGACAGGGGTCCACCGGGGAGCTGTTTTTT | CASRGGQGSTGELFF
15 | TRBJ2-6 | NA | NA | TRBV7-3 | TGTGCCAGCAGCTTGGCAGGGTTAGGGGCCAACGTCCTGACTTTC | CASSLAGLGANVLTF
14 | TRBJ1-1 | NA | once | TRBV5-1 | TGCGCCAGCAGCTTGGAGGCGGTGAACACTGAAGCTTTCTTT | CASSLEAVNTEAFF
12 | TRBJ1-1 | NA | NA | TRBV6-5 | TGTGCCAGCAGAAGACAGCACACTGAAGCTTTCTTT | CASRRQHTEAFF
16 | TRBJ1-3 | TRBD1 | few | TRBV2 | TGTGCCAGCAGTCTACAGGGGGCAACTTTAAGAAACACCATATATTTT | CASSLQGATLRNTIYF
18 | TRBJ2-6 | TRBD2 | NA | TRBV5-1 | TGCGCCAGCAGCCAGGCTGGCGGGGGGAGCTCTGGGGCCAACGTCCTGACTTTC | CASSQAGGGSSGANVLTF
15 | TRBJ1-3 | TRBD1 | once | TRBV2 | TGTGCCAGCAGGCAACAGGGACAGTATGGAAACACCATATATTTT | CASRQQGQYGNTIYF
13 | TRBJ2-7 | TRBD2 | NA | TRBV28 | TGTGCCAGCACCCCCGGGGGGAACTCCGAGCAGTACTTC | CASTPGGNSEQYF
15 | TRBJ1-1 | NA | NA | TRBV3-1/TRBV3-2 | TGTGCCAGCAGCCAAGATTGGTCAGGGGACACTGAAGCTTTCTTT | CASSQDWSGDTEAFF
15 | TRBJ2-3 | TRBD2 | NA | TRBV5-1 | TGCGCCAGCGTGCCTGGGACTAGAGGAGGAAGTACGCAGTATTTT | CASVPGTRGGSTQYF
17 | TRBJ2-1 | TRBD1 | NA | TRBV3-1/TRBV3-2 | TGTGCCAGCAGCCGAACCCCCGGACAGGACTCCTACAATGAGCAGTTCTTC | CASSRTPGQDSYNEQFF
13 | TRBJ2-7 | NA | many | TRBV6-5 | TGTGCCAGCACCCCGCCAGGGTCCTACGAGCAGTACTTC | CASTPPGSYEQYF